These 16 T cell receptor beta chains were sequenced from one sample in a study of glioma-infiltrating T cells after dendritic cell vaccination. Profiled with immunoSEQ multiplex PCR; TCRdb holds only in-frame clones, not every one. The top ten hold 35% to 40% of the sample, which has approximately 22,000 clones, roughly 78% seen once. This specimen consisted of blood, obtained before dendritic cell vaccination. These receptors came from a human donor with glioblastoma.

This chain connects TRBV7-2 to TRBJ2-1; 8 bases line up with TRBD1. CDR3 length: 13 amino acids. From germline, CDR1 is SGHTA and CDR2 FQGNSA. Germline trimming cut 5 bases from V and 15 bases from J; bases unmatched to any gene: 12. The CDR3 DNA reads TGTGCCAGCAGCGCGGGCCAGGGGGCGAGTCGGTTCTTC. It is translated as CASSAGQGASRFF. Together with reference TRBV7-2 and TRBJ2-1, the CDR3 gives the full variable domain: GAGVSQSPSNKVTEKGKDVELRCDPISGHTALYWYRQSLGQGLEFLIYFQGNSAPDKSGLPSDRFSAERTGGSVSTLTIQRTQQEDSAVYLCASSAGQGASRFFGPGTRLTVL.

The rearrangement joins TRBV9 to TRBJ2-1; no reliable D call. Germline V gene data show CDR1 as SGDLS and CDR2 as YYNGEE. V was clipped by 3 bases and J by 8 bases, with 15 bases between them. This CDR3 has 14 amino acids. CDR3 loop: CASSEGDERHEQFF. CDR3 bases: TGTGCCAGCAGCGAAGGCGACGAGCGCCATGAGCAGTTCTTC. Drawing the rest from reference TRBV9 and TRBJ2-1, the complete variable domain is DSGVTQTPKHLITATGQRVTLRCSPRSGDLSVYWYQQSLDQGLQFLIQYYNGEERAKGNILERFSAQQFPDLHSELNLSSLELGDSALYFCASSEGDERHEQFFGPGTRLTVL.

The rearrangement links TRBV7-9 to TRBJ2-1; weak D call: TRBD2 (5 bases). From germline, CDR1 is SEHNR and CDR2 FQNEAQ (reference sequence). CDR3 length: 15 residues. Trimming left V 4 bases short and J 5 bases short, with 15 bases between. Here the CDR3 reads CASSWALAVNNEQFF. The CDR3 coding sequence is TGTGCCAGCAGCTGGGCCCTAGCCGTCAACAATGAGCAGTTCTTC. The full variable domain, completed using reference TRBV7-9 and TRBJ2-1, is DTGVSQNPRHKITKRGQNVTFRCDPISEHNRLYWYRQTLGQGPEFLTYFQNEAQLEKSRLLSDRFSAERPKGSFSTLEIQRTEQGDSAMYLCASSWALAVNNEQFFGPGTRLTVL.

The chain carries TRBV28 and TRBJ2-2; tentative D call: TRBD2 (6 bases). The CDR3 runs to 14 residues. Trimming stripped 6 bases from V and 5 bases from J, with 13 bases between. From germline, CDR1 is MDHEN and CDR2 SYDVKM. The CDR3 sequence is CASRRGSLTGELFF. The CDR3 DNA follows: TGTGCCAGCAGACGGGGGTCCCTTACCGGGGAGCTGTTTTTT. Supplemented by reference TRBV28 and TRBJ2-2, the full variable domain reads DVKVTQSSRYLVKRTGEKVFLECVQDMDHENMFWYRQDPGLGLRLIYFSYDVKMKEKGDIPEGYSVSREKKERFSLILESASTNQTSMYLCASRRGSLTGELFFGEGSRLTVL.

This chain joins TRBV5-1 and TRBJ2-5; TRBD2 aligns across 13 bases. The CDR3 runs 15 residues. CDR1 is SGHRS and CDR2 is YFSETQ in the germline V gene. Trimming took 4 bases from V and 5 from J; bases not matched to a gene: 5. CDR3: CASSGLAGVGETQYF. The DNA for the CDR3 is TGCGCCAGCAGCGGACTAGCGGGAGTAGGGGAGACCCAGTACTTC.

V usage is TRBV14 and J usage is TRBJ2-1; D call uncertain. From germline, CDR1 is SGHDN and CDR2 FVKESK. CDR3 length equals 12 residues. Trimming shortened V by 4 bases and J by 7 bases, and 8 bases separated the two germline ends. DNA of the CDR3: TGTGCCAGCAGCCCAGACCGGAATGAGCAGTTCTTC. It encodes CASSPDRNEQFF.

J is TRBJ2-7 and V is TRBV5-1, with 7 bases matching TRBD2. V shed 3 bases and J 2 bases; nucleotides not matched to a gene: 8. CDR3 length equals 15 residues. From germline, CDR1 is SGHRS and CDR2 YFSETQ. CDR3 residues: CASSYGASGTYEQYF. Written as DNA, the CDR3 is TGCGCCAGCAGCTACGGGGCTAGCGGTACCTACGAGCAGTACTTC.

The chain uses TRBV10-3 and TRBJ2-2; a possible D gene is TRBD1 (5 bases). Trimming stripped 5 bases from V and 1 base from J, with 11 bases between. The CDR3 runs to 15 residues. CDR1 and CDR2 (germline): ENHRY, SYGVKD. The CDR3 DNA sequence: TGTGCCATCAGTTCGGACACAGGGAACACCGGGGAGCTGTTTTTT. It translates to CAISSDTGNTGELFF.

This chain joins TRBV7-2 and TRBJ1-4, with TRBD1 matching over 8 bases. There are 15 residues in the CDR3. Trimming removed 5 bases from V and 8 bases from J; junction bases left unmatched: 10. CDR1 is SGHTA, CDR2 FQGNSA, per germline. For the CDR3, the DNA is TGTGCCAGCAGCACCTCCACAGGGGGGGGAGAAAAACTGTTTTTT. This codes for CASSTSTGGGEKLFF.

This sequence joins TRBV5-4 and TRBJ2-1; 14 bases agree with TRBD2. Germline loops: CDR1 SGHNT, CDR2 YYREEE (reference sequence). The CDR3 length is 17 residues. Trimming took 3 bases from V and 6 from J; bases not matched to a gene: 8. The DNA for the CDR3 is TGTGCCAGCAGCTCGGGGACTAGCGGGAGAGAGGGCAATGAGCAGTTCTTC. It yields the protein CASSSGTSGREGNEQFF.

The J gene is TRBJ1-2, the V gene TRBV12-5, with D tentatively TRBD1 (6 bases). V was pared by 6 bases and J by 2 bases, with 10 bases between. This CDR3 spans 13 amino acids. CDR1 LGHNT and CDR2 FRNRAP come from the germline V gene. In DNA form, the CDR3 reads TGTGCTAGTGGACGGACAGAGAACTATGGCTACACCTTC. It yields the protein CASGRTENYGYTF.

J is TRBJ1-1 and V is TRBV7-9, with D possibly matching TRBD1 (5 bases). Trimming stripped 0 bases from V and 6 bases from J, with 5 bases between. This CDR3 region has 12 residues. Germline assignment: CDR1 SEHNR and CDR2 FQNEAQ (reference sequence). Here the CDR3 DNA reads TGTGCCAGCAGCTTAGCAGGGGCTGAAGCTTTCTTT. Its translation is CASSLAGAEAFF.

This chain links TRBV29-1 with TRBJ1-2; 7 positions agree with TRBD1. Per germline, CDR1 SQVTM and CDR2 ANQGSEA. Trimming took 3 bases from V and 5 from J; bases not matched to a gene: 15. The CDR3 is made up of 16 amino acids. The CDR3 spells CSVDDPHRDRPYGYTF. DNA of the CDR3: TGCAGCGTTGACGACCCTCACCGGGACAGACCATATGGCTACACCTTC.

The chain couples TRBV7-2 to TRBJ2-7; D possibly corresponds to TRBD2 (6 bases). V lost 1 base to trimming and J lost 0 bases, with 13 bases between them. The CDR3 has 16 residues. Germline V gives CDR1 SGHTA, CDR2 FQGNSA. For the CDR3, the DNA is TGTGCCAGCAGCTTAGGTCCCGGGGGTTACTCCTACGAGCAGTACTTC. It specifies CASSLGPGGYSYEQYF.

CDR3 sequence reads: CSVVEDTPKGRPQHF. For the CDR3, the DNA is TGCAGCGTTGTAGAGGACACTCCTAAAGGTAGGCCCCAGCATTTT. The gene calls are TRBV29-1 and TRBJ1-5, with TRBD1 as a possible D gene (5 bases). The length of the CDR3 is 15 residues. Trimming removed 4 bases at V and 9 bases at J, with 22 bases between. The germline gives CDR1 SQVTM, CDR2 ANQGSEA.

V is TRBV11-2 and J is TRBJ2-7, with 8 bases that match TRBD1. J was trimmed by 4 bases and V by 2 bases; bases with no gene match: 7. Germline CDR1 and CDR2: SGHAT and FQNNGV. CDR3 length: 15 residues. This CDR3 reads CASSLYRTGLYEQYF. The DNA of the CDR3 is TGTGCCAGCAGCTTATACAGGACAGGGCTATACGAGCAGTACTTC.